Listed here are 9 T cell receptor beta chains from one sample, sequenced in a study of beta chain features in type 1 diabetes. Study results and limitations: Shorter TCRB CDR3s, moderately but significantly so, were found in Type 1 diabetes patients in all four CD4+ subsets.

For these receptors, no antigen is known. Investigators reverse transcribed all isolated RNA, so they sequenced expressed TCRB transcripts. Profiled with immunoSEQ multiplex PCR; TCRdb holds only in-frame clones, not every one. The sample lists 600,000 or so clones; around 12% were seen once. The sequenced sample consisted of naive CD4+ T cells from blood. The receptor source for this set is a man aged 25 to 40 with type 1 diabetes.

Of note for this clone: Other DNA sequences within the sample encode an identical CDR3. The chain recombines TRBV30 with TRBJ2-7, with D perhaps TRBD1 or TRBD2 (5 bases each). The V end lost 2 bases, the J end lost 3 bases, and 8 bases lay between the germline ends. In germline, CDR1 is GTSNPN, CDR2 SVGIG (reference sequence). This CDR3 spans 12 amino acids. The DNA for the CDR3 is TGTGCCTGGAGTCGGGACCGCTACGAGCAGTACTTC. It yields the protein CAWSRDRYEQYF. Together with reference TRBV30 and TRBJ2-7, the CDR3 gives the full variable domain: SQTIHQWPATLVQPVGSPLSLECTVEGTSNPNLYWYRQAAGRGLQLLFYSVGIGQISSEVPQNLSASRPQDRQFILSSKKLLLSDSGFYLCAWSRDRYEQYFGPGTRLTVT.

This clone has only one observation. The genes are TRBV4-3 and TRBJ1-6, with D uncertain. V lost 10 bases, J lost 3 bases, and 13 bases lay in between. This CDR3 has 14 amino acids. The germline V gene encodes CDR1 LGHNA and CDR2 YSLEER. CDR3 bases: TGCGCCACCCGCGTCTCAGACTATAATTCACCCCTCCACTTT. It specifies CATRVSDYNSPLHF.

This clone occurred a few times. The chain combines TRBV30 with TRBJ2-5; D perhaps matches TRBD1 (6 bases). Trimming stripped 0 bases from V and 4 bases from J, with 12 bases between. Germline values: CDR1 GTSNPN, CDR2 SVGIG (reference sequence). The CDR3 extends over 14 amino acids. DNA for the CDR3: TGTGCCTGGAGTGTACAGTCAGGGGCAGAGACCCAGTACTTC. As protein: CAWSVQSGAETQYF.

This clone was seen a handful of times. The gene calls are TRBV9 and TRBJ2-5, with TRBD2 matching over 9 bases. This CDR3 comprises 17 residues. In germline, CDR1 is SGDLS, CDR2 YYNGEE. Trimming removed 3 bases from V and 5 bases from J; junction bases left unmatched: 14. The CDR3 region has the DNA TGTGCCAGCAGCGAGGGGGTAGCGGGGGCTCGACGGGAGACCCAGTACTTC. Protein product: CASSEGVAGARRETQYF.

This clone was observed a handful of times. The CDR3 here is CASGSLLRTGLNQETQYF. In DNA, the CDR3 is TGTGCTAGTGGTTCCCTACTCCGGACAGGGCTTAACCAAGAGACCCAGTACTTC. The gene calls are TRBV12-5 and TRBJ2-5; 8 bases fit TRBD1. The CDR3 totals 18 residues. Trimming at V came to 4 bases and at J to 0 bases, leaving 13 bases not matched to a gene. Germline lookup yields CDR1 LGHNT and CDR2 FRNRAP.

This chain links TRBV29-1 with TRBJ1-1; D gene uncertain. Germline CDR1 and CDR2: SQVTM and ANQGSEA. This CDR3 region has 13 residues. The V gene lost 7 bases and the J gene lost 0 bases, with 12 bases spanning the gap. CDR3 DNA sequence: TGCAGCGCTGGGCGTCAGTTGAACACTGAAGCTTTCTTT. Translated, it gives CSAGRQLNTEAFF.

This chain links TRBV20-1 with TRBJ2-1; no reliable D call. The germline CDR1 and CDR2 sequences are DFQATT and SNEGSKA (reference sequence). V gave up 5 bases and J gave up 12 bases, with 11 bases separating them. The CDR3 has 10 amino acids. CDR3 bases: TGCAGTGCTTCTACCCGTAGGCAGTTCTTC. Its translation: CSASTRRQFF.

This clone was recorded a few times. The V call is TRBV5-1, the J call TRBJ2-3; D assignment may be TRBD1 or TRBD2 (6 bases each). Germline V CDR1 and CDR2: SGHRS, YFSETQ. V was cut by 4 bases and J by 0 bases, with 12 bases left in between. The CDR3 runs to 15 residues. DNA for the CDR3: TGCGCCAGCAGCATGGGGGGCCCTAGCACAGATACGCAGTATTTT. Protein product: CASSMGGPSTDTQYF.

This CDR3 is CASSFLGQDYQPQHF. CDR3 nucleotides: TGTGCCAGCAGTTTCCTGGGGCAGGATTATCAGCCCCAGCATTTT. V and J are TRBV28 and TRBJ1-5; a possible D gene is TRBD1 (5 bases). The germline V and J ends were trimmed by 3 bases and 5 bases, with 14 bases remaining between them. The length of the CDR3 is 15 residues. Germline values: CDR1 MDHEN, CDR2 SYDVKM.